This is a list of T cell receptor beta chains from one sample in a study of cytomegalovirus exposure and HLA in healthy donors. Generated by immunoSEQ multiplex PCR, the TCRdb table keeps only in-frame clones and is missing some. The sample holds about 270,000 clones, about 75% seen once. Material: PBMCs. The receptors stem from a female donor in good health and CMV-seronegative. The CDR3 runs from the conserved cysteine through the conserved F or W. A D gene is named only where the DNA matches it firmly. Clone sizes are given selectively: once, few, many, or a class where the clone is expanded.

CDR3nt,CDR3aa,j_gene,d_gene,v_gene,abundance
TGTGCCAGCAGCTTGGAAGGACTAGCGGGAGTTGGCAATGAGCAGTTCTTC,CASSLEGLAGVGNEQFF,TRBJ2-1,TRBD2,TRBV7-2,once
TGCGCCAGCAGCTCGGGACTAGCGGGGGACACCGGGGAGCTGTTTTTT,CASSSGLAGDTGELFF,TRBJ2-2,TRBD2,TRBV5-1,NA
TGTGCCAGCTCACCAGAGGAAACCTATGGCTACACCTTC,CASSPEETYGYTF,TRBJ1-2,NA,TRBV18,NA
TGTGCCAGCAGTTACCCTGGACACAACACTGAAGCTTTCTTT,CASSYPGHNTEAFF,TRBJ1-1,NA,TRBV6-6,few
TGTGCCAGCAGCGCCCCGACAGGGCGGAACACTGAAGCTTTCTTT,CASSAPTGRNTEAFF,TRBJ1-1,TRBD1,TRBV11-3,NA
TGTGCCAGCAGCGTAGACAATCAAAATTCACCCCTCCACTTT,CASSVDNQNSPLHF,TRBJ1-6,NA,TRBV9,few
TGTGCCAGCAGCTTAGTGGGGGGGAATCAGCCCCAGCATTTT,CASSLVGGNQPQHF,TRBJ1-5,NA,TRBV7-9,once
TGTGCCAGCAGCTGGGACAGCCTCTCCTACGAGCAGTACTTC,CASSWDSLSYEQYF,TRBJ2-7,TRBD1,TRBV5-5,NA
TGCGCCAGCAGCTTGGGGCGGAGCTCCTACAATGAGCAGTTCTTC,CASSLGRSSYNEQFF,TRBJ2-1,NA,TRBV5-1,few
TGTTCCAGCAGCTCCCCCCCCGGGGCGAACACCGGGGAGCTGTTTTTT,CSSSSPPGANTGELFF,TRBJ2-2,NA,TRBV7-9,NA
TGTGCCAGCAGCTCGGGACTGGGCGGGATTTACAATGAGCAGTTCTTC,CASSSGLGGIYNEQFF,TRBJ2-1,NA,TRBV12-1,NA
TGTGCCAGCACCCTTTCCAGCGGGAGCTCATTATACTTC,CASTLSSGSSLYF,TRBJ2-7,TRBD2,TRBV27,NA
TGTGCCAGTAGTATAGAAAGGACAGGGTGGGAGACCCAGTACTTC,CASSIERTGWETQYF,TRBJ2-5,TRBD1,TRBV19,NA
TGCGCCAGCAGCTTGGAGACAGGGCAAAGTCCCCTGAAACTCTCCTACGAGCAGTACTTC,CASSLETGQSPLKLSYEQYF,TRBJ2-7,TRBD1,TRBV5-1,NA
TGTTCCAGCGTAGGAATCAGCGGCCAAGAGACCCAGTACTTC,CSSVGISGQETQYF,TRBJ2-5,NA,TRBV7-9,NA
TGTGCCAGCAGGGGAGGAGGGTCGGGCACAGATACGCAGTATTTT,CASRGGGSGTDTQYF,TRBJ2-3,NA,TRBV2,NA
TGTGCCAGCAGCCTTCCGGGACAACCGGCCTACAATGAGCAGTTCTTC,CASSLPGQPAYNEQFF,TRBJ2-1,NA,TRBV11-3,once
TGTGCCAGCAGTTTACAGCGGGAGGGCCCGGCGTACGGGGAGCTGTTTTTT,CASSLQREGPAYGELFF,TRBJ2-2,TRBD2,TRBV27,few
TGTGCCAGCAGTAAACAGGGTAGGGATGGGACCCAGTACTTC,CASSKQGRDGTQYF,TRBJ2-5,NA,TRBV6-1,NA
TGTGCCAGCAGTGAACCCGTACGTGAGGCGGGAAACACTGAAGCTTTCTTT,CASSEPVREAGNTEAFF,TRBJ1-1,NA,TRBV6-1,once
TGTTCCAGCAGCGCCAGGACTGCTGAAGCTTTCTTT,CSSSARTAEAFF,TRBJ1-1,NA,TRBV7-9,few
TGTGCCAGCAGTTTCCGGCGGGTAAGCTCCTACAATGAGCAGTTCTTC,CASSFRRVSSYNEQFF,TRBJ2-1,NA,TRBV27,NA
TGTGCCAGCAGCACCTCGAGGACTAGCGGGCCGGGGGACGAGCAGTACTTC,CASSTSRTSGPGDEQYF,TRBJ2-7,TRBD2,TRBV9,NA
TGTGCCAGTAGTATTGGACTAGATGTTTACAATGAGCAGTTCTTC,CASSIGLDVYNEQFF,TRBJ2-1,TRBD2,TRBV19,NA
TGTGCCAGCAGTTCCGGGACTCATCAAGAGACCCAGTACTTC,CASSSGTHQETQYF,TRBJ2-5,NA,TRBV28,few
TGTGCCTGGGCCGAGAGGGACGAGCAGTACTTC,CAWAERDEQYF,TRBJ2-7,NA,TRBV30,NA
TGTGCCAGCAGGGGAGACAGGGACGCTCCCTACGAGCAGTACTTC,CASRGDRDAPYEQYF,TRBJ2-7,TRBD1,TRBV6-5,few
TGCAGCCTGGGGCAAAATGAGCAGTTCTTC,CSLGQNEQFF,TRBJ2-1,NA,TRBV29-1,NA
TGCGCCAGCAGCTTGGGTCATAGCAATCAGCCCCAGCATTTT,CASSLGHSNQPQHF,TRBJ1-5,NA,TRBV5-1,NA
TGTGCCAGCTCACCACCAGTGTCACAGTCTCTGGAGCAGTTCTTC,CASSPPVSQSLEQFF,TRBJ2-1,NA,TRBV18,NA
TGTGCCAGCAGGCTGTGGTATGCGGTCGGGGAGCTGTTTTTT,CASRLWYAVGELFF,TRBJ2-2,NA,TRBV7-2,NA
TGTGCCAGCAGTGTCGACAGGGTCGGCTACGAGCAGTACTTC,CASSVDRVGYEQYF,TRBJ2-7,TRBD1,TRBV6-1,NA
TGTGCCAGCGGCCGCGGGACTTCGCCTCAAGAGACCCAGTACTTC,CASGRGTSPQETQYF,TRBJ2-5,NA,TRBV6-5,NA
TGTGCCAGCACCCCTAAAGGGACAGGGAGTGGTGAAGCTTTCTTT,CASTPKGTGSGEAFF,TRBJ1-1,TRBD1,TRBV7-9,NA
TGTGCCAGCAAGCCGGGACAGGTTAATGAAAAACTGTTTTTT,CASKPGQVNEKLFF,TRBJ1-4,TRBD1,TRBV6-1,NA
TGTGCCAGCTCACCACTTGTCGCTGGCGGGGGGTTATACGAGCAGTACTTC,CASSPLVAGGGLYEQYF,TRBJ2-7,TRBD2,TRBV18,NA
TGTGCCAGCAGTCCCGTCGTAGTAACAGAAGACTATGGCTACACCTTC,CASSPVVVTEDYGYTF,TRBJ1-2,NA,TRBV27,NA
TGCAGTGCTAGATACTACGAGCAGTACTTC,CSARYYEQYF,TRBJ2-7,NA,TRBV20-1,few
TGTGCCAGCAGCCCGGGGGGGGCCAACGTCCTGACTTTC,CASSPGGANVLTF,TRBJ2-6,NA,TRBV5-4,once
TGTGCCAGCAGCTTAGACCTTAGCGCTAACTACGAGCAGTACTTC,CASSLDLSANYEQYF,TRBJ2-7,NA,TRBV11-3,NA
TGTGCCAGCAGTGACCGGGACAGGGACTACGAGCAGTACTTC,CASSDRDRDYEQYF,TRBJ2-7,TRBD1,TRBV25-1,NA
TGCAGCGTTGAAAGGGGAGGGAACACCATATATTTT,CSVERGGNTIYF,TRBJ1-3,NA,TRBV29-1,few
TGCAGCGTCGGTACACGCCCGGGGGAGACCCAGTACTTC,CSVGTRPGETQYF,TRBJ2-5,NA,TRBV29-1,NA
TGTGCCAGCAGTTTAGGGACAGGGGGCTTTGAAAAACTGTTTTTT,CASSLGTGGFEKLFF,TRBJ1-4,TRBD1,TRBV28,NA
TGCGCCAGCAGCTTAACAGGGTCGTTGTCCTACGAGCAGTACTTC,CASSLTGSLSYEQYF,TRBJ2-7,NA,TRBV5-1,NA
TGTGCCAGCAGCGTGACTAGCGGGAGTGCAGATACGCAGTATTTT,CASSVTSGSADTQYF,TRBJ2-3,TRBD2,TRBV6-5,NA
TGCGCCAGCAGTGAACTAGACAGGGTTGAAGGAGACACTGAAGCTTTCTTT,CASSELDRVEGDTEAFF,TRBJ1-1,TRBD1,TRBV10-1,NA
TGTGCCATCAGTGAGAGGACAGGGCCCTCCGAGCAGTACTTC,CAISERTGPSEQYF,TRBJ2-7,TRBD1,TRBV10-3,NA
TGTGCCAGCAGTGAATTTCAAGAGGCCTACGAGCAGTACTTC,CASSEFQEAYEQYF,TRBJ2-7,NA,TRBV2,NA
TGTGCCAGCAGCTTGCGGGGGGGGAGTTCCTCCTACGAGCAGTACTTC,CASSLRGGSSSYEQYF,TRBJ2-7,TRBD2,TRBV11-1,few
TGTGCCAGCAGTTCCCTAATTGGGGGGTTGACATCACCCCTCTCCTACGAGCAGTACTTC,CASSSLIGGLTSPLSYEQYF,TRBJ2-7,NA,TRBV28,NA
TGTGCCATCCAACCCGAGGCAGGGATGACCGGGGAGCTGTTTTTT,CAIQPEAGMTGELFF,TRBJ2-2,NA,TRBV7-9,NA
TGTGCCAGCCGCCGCGGGGCGAGGACGGCCCAGCCCCAGCATTTT,CASRRGARTAQPQHF,TRBJ1-5,NA,TRBV6-1,NA
TGTGCCAGCAGTTCGGGACAGGGGGTCTATGGCTACACCTTC,CASSSGQGVYGYTF,TRBJ1-2,TRBD1,TRBV27,few
TGTGCCAGCAGTACAGGGGGCTGGGGCACAGATACGCAGTATTTT,CASSTGGWGTDTQYF,TRBJ2-3,TRBD1,TRBV27,NA